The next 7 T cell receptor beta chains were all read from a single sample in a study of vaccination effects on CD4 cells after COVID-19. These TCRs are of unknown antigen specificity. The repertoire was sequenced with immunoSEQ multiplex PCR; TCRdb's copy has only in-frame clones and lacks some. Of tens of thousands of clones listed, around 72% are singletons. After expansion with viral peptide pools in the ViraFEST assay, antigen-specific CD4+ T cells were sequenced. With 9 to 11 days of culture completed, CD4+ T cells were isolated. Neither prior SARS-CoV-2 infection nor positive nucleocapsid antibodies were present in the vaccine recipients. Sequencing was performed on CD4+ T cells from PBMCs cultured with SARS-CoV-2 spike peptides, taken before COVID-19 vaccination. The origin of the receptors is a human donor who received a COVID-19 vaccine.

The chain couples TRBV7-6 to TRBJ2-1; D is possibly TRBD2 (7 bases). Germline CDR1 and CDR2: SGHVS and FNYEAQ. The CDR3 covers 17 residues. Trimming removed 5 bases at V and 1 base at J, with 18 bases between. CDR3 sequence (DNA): TGTGCCAGCAGCCAAATGGGAGGGGGTCGGTCCTACAATGAGCAGTTCTTC. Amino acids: CASSQMGGGRSYNEQFF.

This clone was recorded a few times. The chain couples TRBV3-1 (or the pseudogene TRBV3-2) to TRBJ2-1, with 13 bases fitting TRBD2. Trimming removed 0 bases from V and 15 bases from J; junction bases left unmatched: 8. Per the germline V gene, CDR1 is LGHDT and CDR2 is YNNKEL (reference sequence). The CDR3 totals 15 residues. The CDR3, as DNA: TGTGCCAGCAGCCAAGATCTACTAGCGGGGGGGGGTTGGTTCTTC. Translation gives CASSQDLLAGGGWFF.

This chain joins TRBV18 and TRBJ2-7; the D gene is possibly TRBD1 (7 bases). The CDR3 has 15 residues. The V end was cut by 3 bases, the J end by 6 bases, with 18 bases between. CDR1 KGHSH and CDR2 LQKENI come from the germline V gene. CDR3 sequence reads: CASSPQGGGGGEQYF. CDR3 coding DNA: TGTGCCAGCTCACCCCAGGGTGGAGGGGGCGGCGAGCAGTACTTC.

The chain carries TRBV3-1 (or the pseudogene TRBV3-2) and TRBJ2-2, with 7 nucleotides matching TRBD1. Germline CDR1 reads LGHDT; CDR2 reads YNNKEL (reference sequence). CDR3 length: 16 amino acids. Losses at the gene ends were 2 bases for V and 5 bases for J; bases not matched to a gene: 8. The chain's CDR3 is CASSQMGAGGTGELFF. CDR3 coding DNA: TGTGCCAGCAGCCAAATGGGGGCAGGGGGAACCGGGGAGCTGTTTTTT.

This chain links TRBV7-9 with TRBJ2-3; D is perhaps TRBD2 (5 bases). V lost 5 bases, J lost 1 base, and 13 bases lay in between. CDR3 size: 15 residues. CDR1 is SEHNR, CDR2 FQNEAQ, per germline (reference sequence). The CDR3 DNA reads TGTGCCAGCAGCCTCGACTACTTCGGCACAGATACGCAGTATTTT. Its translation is CASSLDYFGTDTQYF.

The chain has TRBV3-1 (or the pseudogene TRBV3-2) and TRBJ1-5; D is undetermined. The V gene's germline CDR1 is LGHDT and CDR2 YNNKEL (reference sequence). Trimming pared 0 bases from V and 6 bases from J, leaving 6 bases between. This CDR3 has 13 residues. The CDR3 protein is CASSQDIGQPQHF. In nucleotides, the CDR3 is TGTGCCAGCAGCCAAGACATCGGTCAGCCCCAGCATTTT.

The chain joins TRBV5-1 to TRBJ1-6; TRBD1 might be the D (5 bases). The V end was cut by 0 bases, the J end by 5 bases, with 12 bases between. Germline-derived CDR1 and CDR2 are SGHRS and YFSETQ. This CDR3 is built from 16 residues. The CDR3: CASSLERTDNNSPLHF. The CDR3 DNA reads TGCGCCAGCAGCTTGGAGCGAACGGACAATAATTCACCCCTCCACTTT.